A selection of T cell receptor beta chains follows, all from one sample in a study of cytomegalovirus exposure and HLA in healthy donors. The assay was immunoSEQ multiplex PCR, and TCRdb's table has in-frame clones only and misses some. The repertoire holds under 200,000 clones, with around 80% as singletons. The specimen sequenced was PBMCs. The receptors were sampled from a woman in her 40s in good health and CMV-seronegative. Both conserved end residues are part of each CDR3. A D gene is named only where the DNA matches it firmly. Size is omitted from some rows. Given values are once, few, many or a class for expanded clones.

J gene | D gene | V gene | clone size | CDR3 DNA | CDR3 protein
TRBJ2-1 | TRBD2 | TRBV6-5 | - | TGTGCCAGCAGGGGGACTAGCGGTTACAATGAGCAGTTCTTC | CASRGTSGYNEQFF
TRBJ2-1 | TRBD2 | TRBV11-2 | - | TGTGCCAGCACCGGTCGTAGCGGGAGGTGGAGCAATGAGCAGTTCTTC | CASTGRSGRWSNEQFF
TRBJ1-1 | - | TRBV28 | few | TGTGCCAGCAGCCCTCGGCCCAGGGCGTGTGAAGCTTTCTTT | CASSPRPRACEAFF
TRBJ2-5 | - | TRBV6-5 | - | TGTGCCAGCACTAAGTACGGGGGGCCTCAAGAGACCCAGTACTTC | CASTKYGGPQETQYF
TRBJ2-7 | - | TRBV6-1 | - | TGTGCCAGCAGTGACCTAGGGGGAGCGTACGAGCAGTACTTC | CASSDLGGAYEQYF
TRBJ1-3 | - | TRBV28 | - | TGTGCCAGCAGTTTATACCAGGGGAAAAATTCTGGAAACACCATATATTTT | CASSLYQGKNSGNTIYF
TRBJ2-3 | - | TRBV5-1 | few | TGCGCCAGCAGCTCCTCCCTGGAGAGGACAGATACGCAGTATTTT | CASSSSLERTDTQYF
TRBJ1-2 | TRBD1 | TRBV5-4 | - | TGTGCCAGCAGCCCAGACAGGGGGCGGGATGGCTACACCTTC | CASSPDRGRDGYTF
TRBJ1-1 | - | TRBV10-1 | few | TGCGCCAGCAGTGAATTGGGCTCGAACACTGAAGCTTTCTTT | CASSELGSNTEAFF
TRBJ1-5 | - | TRBV28 | - | TGTGCCAGCAGTTTTATGGCTCAGCCCCAGCATTTT | CASSFMAQPQHF
TRBJ1-5 | TRBD1 | TRBV6-5 | few | TGTGCCAGCAGTAAAGGGACAGGACGGCGTCAGCCCCAGCATTTT | CASSKGTGRRQPQHF
TRBJ2-1 | TRBD2 | TRBV5-1 | - | TGCGCCAGCAGCGCGAGCGGGAGGTTCAATGAGCAGTTCTTC | CASSASGRFNEQFF
TRBJ2-7 | TRBD1 | TRBV5-6 | - | TGTGCCAGCAGCTTCAGGGGGCACTCCTACGAGCAGTACTTC | CASSFRGHSYEQYF
TRBJ1-6 | - | TRBV5-1 | - | TGCGCCAGCAGGCAGGGGAATTATAATTCACCCCTCCACTTT | CASRQGNYNSPLHF
TRBJ2-7 | TRBD2 | TRBV27 | - | TGTGCCAGCAGGCCAGCGGGAGTCATCTACGAGCAGTACTTC | CASRPAGVIYEQYF
TRBJ1-3 | TRBD1 | TRBV5-1 | - | TGCGCCAGCAGCCGGGGACAGGGGAACGTGTTGGCACCCTCTGGAAACACCATATATTTT | CASSRGQGNVLAPSGNTIYF